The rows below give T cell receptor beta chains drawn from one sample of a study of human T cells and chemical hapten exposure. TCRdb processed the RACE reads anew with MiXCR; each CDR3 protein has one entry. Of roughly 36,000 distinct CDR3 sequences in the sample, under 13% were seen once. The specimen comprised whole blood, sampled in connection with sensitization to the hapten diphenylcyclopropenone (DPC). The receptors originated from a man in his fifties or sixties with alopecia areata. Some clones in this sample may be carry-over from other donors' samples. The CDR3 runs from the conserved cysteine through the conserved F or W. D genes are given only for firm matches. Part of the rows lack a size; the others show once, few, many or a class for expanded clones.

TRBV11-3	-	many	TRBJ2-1	TGTGCCAGCAGCCCGGGACCGGAGAACAATGAGCAGTTCTTC	CASSPGPENNEQFF
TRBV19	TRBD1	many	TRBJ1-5	TGTGCCAGTAGTAACCGACAGGGGAATAGCAATCAGCCCCAGCATTTT	CASSNRQGNSNQPQHF
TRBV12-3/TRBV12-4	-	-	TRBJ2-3	TGTGCCAGCAGCCGACAGCTCCCAGATACGCAGTATTTT	CASSRQLPDTQYF
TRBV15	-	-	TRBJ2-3	TGTGCCACCAGCAGAGACAGGGTCCCCACAGATACGCAGTATTTT	CATSRDRVPTDTQYF
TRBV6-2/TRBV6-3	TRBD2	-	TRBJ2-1	TGTGCCAGCAGTACACGGACTAGCGGCACACGTAACAATGAGCAGTTCTTC	CASSTRTSGTRNNEQFF
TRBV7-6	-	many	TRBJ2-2	TGTGCCAGCAGCTTAGGATCTGAAGCGGAGCTGTTTTTT	CASSLGSEAELFF
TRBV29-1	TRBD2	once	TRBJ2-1	TGCAGCGTTGATCGGACTAGTTTCAATGAGCAGTTCTTC	CSVDRTSFNEQFF
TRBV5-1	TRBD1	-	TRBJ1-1	TGCGCCAGCAGCACGGGACAGGGAGGTGAAGCTTTCTTT	CASSTGQGGEAFF
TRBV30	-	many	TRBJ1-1	TGTATGTGGGGACGGGACACTGAAGCTTTCTTT	CMWGRDTEAFF
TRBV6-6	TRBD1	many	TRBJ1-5	TGTGCCAGCAGTCCGAGACAGGGGGCCGGGGTCAATCAGCCCCAGCATTTT	CASSPRQGAGVNQPQHF
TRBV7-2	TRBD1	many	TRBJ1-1	TGTGCCAGCAGACCGGGACAGGGGGCGACTGAAGCTTTCTTT	CASRPGQGATEAFF
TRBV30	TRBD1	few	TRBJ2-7	TGTGCCTGGAGTCCCCAGGGGGCTAACGAGCAGTACTTC	CAWSPQGANEQYF
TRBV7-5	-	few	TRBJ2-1	-	CISVPEAPTNERDESYNEQFF
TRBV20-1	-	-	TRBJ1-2	TGCAGTGCCGGTTACCCTTATGGACAGAGCTATGGCTACACCTTC	CSAGYPYGQSYGYTF
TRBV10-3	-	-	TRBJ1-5	TGTGCCATCAGTGAGTCTTCGGGGGCTCAGCCCCAGCATTTT	CAISESSGAQPQHF
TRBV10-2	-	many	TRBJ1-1	TGCGCCAGCAGTGCGATGGGGGCCACTGAAGCTTTCTTT	CASSAMGATEAFF
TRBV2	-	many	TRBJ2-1	TGTGCCAGCCGCCGGACTAATAATGAGCAGTTCTTC	CASRRTNNEQFF
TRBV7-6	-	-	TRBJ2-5	TGTGCCAGCAGCGCCCACCAAGAGACCCAGTACTTC	CASSAHQETQYF